This paragraph reports one T cell receptor (beta chain). The antigen is not known. The sample belongs to a study of cytomegalovirus exposure and HLA in healthy donors. Whole-study results and caveats: As a later analysis showed, a missense DCLRE1C variant was linked to trimming of TCR beta V- and J-genes. Later analysis placed DRB1 highest and HLA-C lowest in TCR association rates, which differed by HLA locus. Using a false discovery rate of 0.05, a later analysis showed that 16,951 TCR beta sequences were associated with HLA alleles.

Trimming took off 0 bases at V and 3 bases at J, with 8 bases between the two ends. Germline loops: CDR1 MNHNS, CDR2 SASEGT. CDR3 length equals 14 residues. With 60 Vbeta and 13 Jbeta primers, the PCR was carried out. TCRdb keeps only in-frame clones here, not all; method: immunoSEQ multiplex PCR. The sample yields about 140,000 clones, approximately 72% seen once. The source material was PBMCs. The rearrangement links TRBV6-1 to TRBJ2-5; D gene ambiguous. This sequence originates from a woman in her fifties or sixties in good health and CMV-seronegative. The CDR3 nucleotides read TGTGCCAGCAGTGAAGCACTTAGAAAAGAGACCCAGTACTTC. Its translation: CASSEALRKETQYF.